These 29 T cell receptor beta chains were all obtained from the same sample, sequenced in a study of cytomegalovirus exposure and HLA in healthy donors (TCRdb year 2017). The receptor library was made with the immunoSEQ multiplex PCR assay. The multiplex PCR relied on a mix of 60 forward primers for TCR Vbeta segments and 13 reverse primers for TCR Jbeta segments. Sourced from immuneACCESS, this table was stored by TCRdb with only in-frame sequences that have V and J called. A share of the clones is absent; for the studies checked, an unresolved V gene accounts for under half, and the remainder has no known explanation. The sample table records 85,000 to 100,000 clones; around 76% of these occur just once. The ten largest clones take up approximately 9.2% of the sample. Material: PBMCs. The receptors stem from a human donor in good health.

The gene calls are TRBV12-5 and TRBJ1-3; D is possibly TRBD1 (6 bases). Germline-derived CDR1 and CDR2 are LGHNT and FRNRAP. V was pared by 10 bases and J by 4 bases, with 8 bases between. The CDR3 totals 11 residues. CDR3 loop: CATGQGNTIYF. The DNA of the CDR3 is TGTGCTACTGGACAGGGAAACACCATATATTTT.

V gene TRBV7-2 combines with J gene TRBJ2-3; 9 bases are shared with TRBD2. CDR3 length equals 16 residues. The V and J ends lost 5 bases and 0 bases, in that order; junction bases with no gene match: 6. Germline V CDR1 and CDR2: SGHTA, FQGNSA. The CDR3 DNA follows: TGTGCCAGCAGCCTGAGCGGGAGGAGGAGCACAGATACGCAGTATTTT. Residues: CASSLSGRRSTDTQYF. Using reference TRBV7-2 and TRBJ2-3 for the parts outside the CDR3, the full variable domain is GAGVSQSPSNKVTEKGKDVELRCDPISGHTALYWYRQSLGQGLEFLIYFQGNSAPDKSGLPSDRFSAERTGGSVSTLTIQRTQQEDSAVYLCASSLSGRRSTDTQYFGPGTRLTVL.

The V and J genes are TRBV5-4 and TRBJ1-6; weak D call: TRBD1 (5 bases). The CDR3 contains 13 residues. Trimming removed 1 base from V and 10 bases from J, with 9 bases in between. Germline V gives CDR1 SGHNT, CDR2 YYREEE (reference sequence). CDR3 in amino acids: CASSLQGTSPLHF. The CDR3 DNA reads as TGTGCCAGCAGCTTGCAGGGAACCTCACCCCTCCACTTT.

This rearrangement joins TRBV6-5 to TRBJ2-5, with 7 positions matching TRBD2. The J call is in doubt because the DNA end fits TRBJ2-7 better. The germline gives CDR1 MNHEY, CDR2 SVGAGI. CDR3 length: 14 amino acids. In DNA, the CDR3 is TGTGCCAGCAGTTATGCTAGCGGTAACTACGAGCAGTACTTC. Protein sequence: CASSYASGNYEQYF.

In this sample, this clone turned up once. V usage is TRBV4-3 and J usage is TRBJ2-3, with 9 positions matching TRBD2. J was trimmed by 4 bases and V by 0 bases; bases with no gene match: 8. Germline V gene data show CDR1 as LGHNA and CDR2 as YSLEER. CDR3 length equals 17 residues. This CDR3 is CASSQDPAGGRADTQYF. For the CDR3, the DNA is TGCGCCAGCAGCCAAGATCCAGCGGGAGGTCGGGCAGATACGCAGTATTTT.

The chain combines TRBV5-6 with TRBJ2-6; 9 bases align to TRBD1. Germline CDR1 reads SGHDT; CDR2 reads YYEEEE. This CDR3 is 17 amino acids long. V shed 4 bases, J shed 0 bases, and the junction held 5 bases outside the gene matches. CDR3 loop: CASSTAGQGSGANVLTF. The CDR3 nucleotides read TGTGCCAGCAGCACCGCGGGACAGGGCTCTGGGGCCAACGTCCTGACTTTC.

The chain combines TRBV5-1 with TRBJ2-3, with D tentatively TRBD1 (6 bases). V gave up 3 bases and J gave up 5 bases, with 13 bases separating them. This CDR3 comprises 14 residues. Germline CDR1 and CDR2: SGHRS and YFSETQ. CDR3 sequence (DNA): TGCGCCAGCAGCTCCCACAGGGCTGGAGATACGCAGTATTTT. This encodes CASSSHRAGDTQYF. The variable domain in full, completed from reference TRBV5-1 and TRBJ2-3, reads KAGVTQTPRYLIKTRGQQVTLSCSPISGHRSVSWYQQTPGQGLQFLFEYFSETQRNKGNFPGRFSGRQFSNSRSEMNVSTLELGDSALYLCASSSHRAGDTQYFGPGTRLTVL.

This sequence joins TRBV6-5 and TRBJ1-6; 7 bases are a match to TRBD1. The CDR3 runs 16 residues. V lost 2 bases to trimming and J lost 5 bases; unmatched junction nucleotides: 6. CDR1 is MNHEY and CDR2 is SVGAGI in the germline V gene. CDR3 protein: CASSYAGTANNSPLHF. DNA for the CDR3: TGTGCCAGCAGTTACGCCGGGACAGCCAATAATTCACCCCTCCACTTT.

V gene TRBV27 combines with J gene TRBJ1-2; D ambiguous. The CDR3 runs to 13 residues. With 3 bases removed from V and 2 bases from J, the gap between germline ends came to 7 bases. The germline CDR1 and CDR2 sequences are MNHEY and SMNVEV (reference sequence). The CDR3 sequence is CASSFRENYGYTF. In nucleotides, the CDR3 is TGTGCCAGCAGTTTCCGGGAGAACTATGGCTACACCTTC.

This sequence joins TRBV6-1 and TRBJ1-5; possibly TRBD1 for D (6 bases). Germline V gives CDR1 MNHNS, CDR2 SASEGT. V was shortened by 6 bases and J by 3 bases, with 12 bases between the two germline ends. The CDR3 has 14 residues. The DNA for the CDR3 is TGTGCCAGCAGCGTACAGGGACACAATCAGCCCCAGCATTTT. It is translated as CASSVQGHNQPQHF.

CDR3 DNA: TGTGCCAGCAGCCCCGGACAGGGGGCGGTATTTGATGAAAAACTGTTTTTT. Translated: CASSPGQGAVFDEKLFF. V is TRBV5-5 and J is TRBJ1-4; TRBD1 aligns across 11 bases. The CDR3 is 17 amino acids. From germline, CDR1 is SGHKS and CDR2 YYEKEE (reference sequence). Trimming cost V 4 bases and J 6 bases; bases outside gene matches: 11.

The gene calls are TRBV5-1 and TRBJ2-3; D perhaps matches TRBD1 (5 bases). Per the germline V gene, CDR1 is SGHRS and CDR2 is YFSETQ. The V gene lost 0 bases and the J gene lost 1 base, with 6 bases spanning the gap. This CDR3 comprises 14 residues. The CDR3: CASSLDRRTDTQYF. In DNA form, the CDR3 reads TGCGCCAGCAGCTTGGACAGGCGCACAGATACGCAGTATTTT.

V usage is TRBV27 and J usage is TRBJ2-1; the D gene is possibly TRBD2 (5 bases). Germline values: CDR1 MNHEY, CDR2 SMNVEV (reference sequence). CDR3 length: 16 residues. Trimming stripped 5 bases from V and 7 bases from J, with 21 bases between. The CDR3 nucleotides are TGTGCCAGCAGTGAGACTGGACTCCAGCCTTTTAATGAGCAGTTCTTC. Translation: CASSETGLQPFNEQFF.

The chain combines TRBV5-1 with TRBJ2-1; 12 nucleotides agree with TRBD2. V gave up 2 bases and J gave up 2 bases; unmatched junction bases: 2. CDR1 is SGHRS and CDR2 is YFSETQ in the germline V gene. There are 16 residues in the CDR3. CDR3 coding DNA: TGCGCCAGCAGCTTTAGGACTAGCGGGGCCTACAATGAGCAGTTCTTC. It codes for CASSFRTSGAYNEQFF.

The chain links TRBV11-2 to TRBJ2-7, with D possibly being TRBD2 (6 bases). CDR3 length equals 18 residues. Trimming stripped 5 bases from V and 0 bases from J, with 23 bases between. Germline-derived CDR1 and CDR2 are SGHAT and FQNNGV. Here the CDR3 DNA reads TGTGCCAGCAGCCGACGCATCTCAGGAGGGACCACCTCCTACGAGCAGTACTTC. Protein product: CASSRRISGGTTSYEQYF.

The gene calls are TRBV10-3 and TRBJ2-5; TRBD1 agrees at 8 bases. The ends lost 7 bases at V and 2 bases at J; junction bases unmatched: 3. CDR1 is ENHRY, CDR2 SYGVKD, per germline. The CDR3 sequence is 13 residues long. This CDR3 is CAIKGQGQETQYF. CDR3 bases: TGTGCCATCAAAGGACAGGGTCAAGAGACCCAGTACTTC.

The genes are TRBV5-1 and TRBJ2-2; 11 bases map to TRBD2. There are 14 residues in the CDR3. CDR1 and CDR2 from the germline V gene are SGHRS and YFSETQ. The junction had 1 base not matched to a gene; V was cut back by 4 bases and J by 5 bases. CDR3 sequence: CASSRTSGTGELFF. CDR3 sequence (DNA): TGCGCCAGCAGCCGGACTAGCGGGACCGGGGAGCTGTTTTTT.

V and J are TRBV25-1 and TRBJ1-2, with D perhaps TRBD1 (5 bases). Trimming removed 5 bases from V and 4 bases from J, with 11 bases in between. Germline V lookup: CDR1 MGHDK, CDR2 SYGVNS. The CDR3 totals 13 residues. The CDR3 reads CASSRDFGYGYTF. The CDR3 DNA reads as TGTGCCAGCAGTAGGGACTTCGGCTATGGCTACACCTTC.

The V and J genes are TRBV10-2 and TRBJ1-5; TRBD1 matches 7 bases. This CDR3 spans 14 amino acids. The germline V gene has CDR1 WSHSY and CDR2 SAAADI. V trimming: 2 bases; J trimming: 8 bases; junction bases outside the gene matches: 6. As DNA, the CDR3 is TGCGCCAGCAGTGAGGGAGGGGGCTGGGAGCCCCAGCATTTT. Encoded protein: CASSEGGGWEPQHF.

The chain is built from TRBV7-2 and TRBJ1-2; maybe TRBD1 (5 bases). This CDR3 contains 17 residues. The germline V gene has CDR1 SGHTA and CDR2 FQGNSA. Trimming left V 1 base short and J 8 bases short, with 23 bases between. CDR3 in DNA: TGTGCCAGCAGCTTAGAGCCCCGGGACTCTCAAGGGGAAGGCTACACCTTC. This gives the protein CASSLEPRDSQGEGYTF.

The chain is built from TRBV19 and TRBJ2-7; unclear D gene. The V and J ends lost 9 bases and 0 bases respectively, with 15 bases between them. Germline CDR1 LNHDA, CDR2 SQIVND (reference sequence). CDR3 length: 14 residues. Here the CDR3 DNA reads TGTGCCAGCAGTCCCCTATTGTCCTCCTACGAGCAGTACTTC. The encoded protein is CASSPLLSSYEQYF.

The chain is built from TRBV29-1 and TRBJ1-2; the D gene is possibly TRBD1 (6 bases). The CDR3 has 12 residues. The ends were cut back, 6 bases at V and 5 bases at J, with 13 bases in the middle. Per germline, CDR1 SQVTM and CDR2 ANQGSEA. The CDR3 DNA is TGCAGCGTCGACTGGACAGATTATGGCTACACCTTC. Its protein product is CSVDWTDYGYTF. Drawing the rest from reference TRBV29-1 and TRBJ1-2, the complete variable domain is SAVISQKPSRDICQRGTSLTIQCQVDSQVTMMFWYRQQPGQSLTLIATANQGSEATYESGFVIDKFPISRPNLTFSTLTVSNMSPEDSSIYLCSVDWTDYGYTFGSGTRLTVV.

J is TRBJ2-3 and V is TRBV10-2, with D possibly being TRBD2 (6 bases). Per the germline V gene, CDR1 is WSHSY and CDR2 is SAAADI. Trimming shortened V by 7 bases and J by 6 bases, and 20 bases separated the two germline ends. This CDR3 contains 15 residues. DNA of the CDR3: TGCGCCAGCAAACGGGAGACTCTACCTCCGGATACGCAGTATTTT. Translating gives CASKRETLPPDTQYF.

This clone was counted ten times or more. The V gene is TRBV4-3, the J gene TRBJ1-4; no definite D call. The CDR3 spans 15 residues. The V end was cut by 1 base, the J end by 5 bases, with 11 bases between. Germline-derived CDR1 and CDR2 are LGHNA and YSLEER. CDR3 nucleotide sequence: TGCGCCAGCAGCCAAGGGAGGAACAAAAATGAAAAACTGTTTTTT. This codes for CASSQGRNKNEKLFF.

This clone was found a few times. The chain uses TRBV2 and TRBJ2-2; 14 bases match TRBD2. Germline V CDR1 and CDR2: SNHLY, FYNNEI. Losses at the gene ends were 8 bases for V and 6 bases for J; bases not matched to a gene: 5. This CDR3 spans 15 amino acids. CDR3: CASGTSGSFPGELFF. DNA for the CDR3: TGTGCCAGCGGGACTAGCGGGAGTTTTCCCGGGGAGCTGTTTTTT.

V and J are TRBV4-3 and TRBJ2-3; 8 positions agree with TRBD2. The trim removed 1 base at V and 11 bases at J, leaving 5 bases unmatched. The length of the CDR3 is 13 residues. Germline V gene sequence: CDR1 LGHNA, CDR2 YSLEER. CDR3 protein: CASSQGGGLRQYF. The CDR3 coding sequence is TGCGCCAGCAGCCAAGGCGGGGGGCTAAGGCAGTATTTT.

The J gene is TRBJ1-5, the V gene TRBV19; D is unresolved. In germline, CDR1 is LNHDA, CDR2 SQIVND (reference sequence). V shed 1 base and J shed 4 bases, with 8 bases lying between them. The CDR3 loop spans 14 amino acids. As DNA, the CDR3 is TGTGCCAGTAGTATAGCCAGAGGGAATCAGCCCCAGCATTTT. Amino acid sequence: CASSIARGNQPQHF.

V and J are TRBV7-2 and TRBJ2-1; D is possibly TRBD1 (6 bases). V lost 5 bases and J 13 bases, leaving 18 bases between the germline ends. Germline assignment: CDR1 SGHTA and CDR2 FQGNSA. The CDR3 runs to 13 residues. CDR3 nucleotides: TGTGCCAGCAGCCCAGACCCTTACAGGGAACAGTTCTTC. This gives the protein CASSPDPYREQFF. The entire variable domain, with the rest obtained from reference TRBV7-2 and TRBJ2-1, is as follows: GAGVSQSPSNKVTEKGKDVELRCDPISGHTALYWYRQSLGQGLEFLIYFQGNSAPDKSGLPSDRFSAERTGGSVSTLTIQRTQQEDSAVYLCASSPDPYREQFFGPGTRLTVL.

Here the CDR3 reads CASSQDTGLPEETQYF. The CDR3 DNA reads as TGTGCCAGCAGCCAAGACACGGGACTACCTGAAGAGACCCAGTACTTC. V gene TRBV4-2 combines with J gene TRBJ2-5; TRBD2 matches at 7 bases. The CDR3 has 16 residues. CDR1 and CDR2 from the germline V gene are LGHNA and YNFKEQ. V lost 0 bases, J lost 3 bases, and 7 bases stayed unmatched.